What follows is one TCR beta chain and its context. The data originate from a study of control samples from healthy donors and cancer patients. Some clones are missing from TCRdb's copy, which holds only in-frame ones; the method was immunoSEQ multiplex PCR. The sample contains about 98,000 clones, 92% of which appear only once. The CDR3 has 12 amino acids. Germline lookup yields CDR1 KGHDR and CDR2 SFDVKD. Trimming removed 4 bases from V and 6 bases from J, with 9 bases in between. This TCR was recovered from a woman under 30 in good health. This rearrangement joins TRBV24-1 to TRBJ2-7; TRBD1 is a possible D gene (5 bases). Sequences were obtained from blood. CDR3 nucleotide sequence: TGTGCCACCAGTGAGGGGCCTCGCGAGCAGTACTTC. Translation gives CATSEGPREQYF.